The clone carrying this T cell receptor beta chain was counted only a few times. One end of the junction is discordant with germline, which a read error may explain. This table comes from immunoSEQ multiplex PCR, and its TCRdb copy is limited to in-frame clones, with some not included. The sample shows tens of thousands of clones, roughly 90% of them seen only once. These data are taken from a study of siplizumab effects on memory and regulatory T cells. The germline gives CDR1 SSHAT, CDR2 FNYEAQ (reference sequence). This CDR3 comprises 13 residues. The rearrangement uses TRBV7-7 and TRBJ1-1, with D maybe TRBD1 (5 bases). This TCR was recovered from a human donor in good health. Sequenced input: naive CD8+ T cells sorted from blood. The CDR3, as DNA: TGTGCTAGCAGCGCGACAGTGAACACTGAAGCTTTCTTT. Translated, it gives CASSATVNTEAFF.